The entry below describes one T cell receptor (beta chain). Its matching antigen is unknown. This sample stems from a study of PD-L1 blockade in urothelial cancer. Study-level points and caveats: Tumor-associated clones in the blood of durable-benefit patients grew more at 3 weeks.

Germline-derived CDR1 and CDR2 are SGHDN and FVKESK. The CDR3 loop spans 16 amino acids. V lost 3 bases, J lost 0 bases, and 15 bases lay in between. Spiking each PCR with synthetic TCR analog templates was performed. Repertoires were generated with immunoSEQ multiplex PCR, while TCRdb's copy carries only in-frame clones and drops some. Among some 51,000 clones listed, approximately 90% were seen once. Indicated time point: peripheral blood 6 weeks after treatment start. This chain links TRBV14 with TRBJ2-7; maybe TRBD2 (6 bases). The clonotype originates from a man aged 55 to 70 with urothelial cancer. Here the sequenced sample was PBMCs, taken around atezolizumab (anti-PD-L1) treatment. The CDR3 nucleotides read TGTGCCAGCAGCCAGACGGGACTTTCGGGCTCCTACGAGCAGTACTTC. This gives the protein CASSQTGLSGSYEQYF. Variable domain in full (rest from reference TRBV14 and TRBJ2-7): EAGVTQFPSHSVIEKGQTVTLRCDPISGHDNLYWYRRVMGKEIKFLLHFVKESKQDESGMPNNRFLAERTGGTYSTLKVQPAELEDSGVYFCASSQTGLSGSYEQYFGPGTRLTVT.